Listed here are 21 T cell receptor beta chains from one sample, sequenced in a study of identical twins. TCRdb re-called the 5' RACE reads through MiXCR, storing one row per CDR3 protein. The repertoire holds around 340,000 distinct CDR3 sequences, with 9% to 15% as singletons. The data were also submitted as part of a second study, on yellow fever vaccine responses in identical twins.

The material sequenced was CD8+ T cells sorted from blood. The receptors were sampled from a woman younger than 30 in good health.

V usage is TRBV15 and J usage is TRBJ2-7, with 8 positions matching TRBD1. This CDR3 contains 14 residues. After removal of 0 bases from V and 5 bases from J, the junction contained 3 bases not matched to a gene. Germline V gives CDR1 LNHNV, CDR2 YYDKDF (reference sequence). Written as DNA, the CDR3 is TGTGCCACCAGCAGAGACAGGGGGCTGGACGAGCAGTACGTC. It encodes CATSRDRGLDEQYV.

This chain uses TRBV6-5 with TRBJ1-1; a possible D gene is TRBD1 (6 bases). V was shortened by 7 bases and J by 8 bases, with 14 bases between the two germline ends. Germline V CDR1 and CDR2: MNHEY, SVGAGI. The CDR3 extends over 12 amino acids. The CDR3 region is CASTRVGTEAFF. The CDR3 region has the DNA TGTGCCAGCACTCGGGTCGGGACAGAAGCTTTCTTT.

This clonotype has ten or more counts. The chain employs TRBV29-1 and TRBJ2-1, with D perhaps matching TRBD1 (6 bases). This CDR3 is 14 amino acids long. Germline V CDR1 and CDR2: SQVTM, ANQGSEA. Trimming removed 4 bases at V and 2 bases at J, with 12 bases between. The CDR3 nucleotides are TGCAGCGTTGGGGACAACTCCCCCTACAATGAGCAGTTCTTC. Its protein is CSVGDNSPYNEQFF.

The J gene is TRBJ2-3, the V gene TRBV7-9, with TRBD1 as a possible D gene (5 bases). CDR3 size: 14 residues. V dropped 4 bases and J dropped 1 base, with 9 bases sitting between them. CDR1 is SEHNR and CDR2 is FQNEAQ in the germline V gene (reference sequence). The CDR3 DNA follows: TGTGCCAGCAGCTCCGACAGCGGCACAGATACGCAGTATTTT. This encodes CASSSDSGTDTQYF.

This rearrangement joins TRBV29-1 to TRBJ2-1; 7 nucleotides agree with TRBD1. V shed 8 bases, J shed 0 bases, and the junction held 7 bases outside the gene matches. This CDR3 has 14 residues. Germline CDR1 SQVTM, CDR2 ANQGSEA. CDR3 bases: TGCAGCTATCCTCACAGGGGCTCCTACAATGAGCAGTTCTTC. Protein: CSYPHRGSYNEQFF.

This chain joins TRBV6-1 and TRBJ2-5; no clear D gene. Trimming shortened V by 0 bases and J by 3 bases, and 5 bases separated the two germline ends. Germline V gene data show CDR1 as MNHNS and CDR2 as SASEGT. The CDR3 consists of 13 residues. The CDR3 bases are TGTGCCAGCAGTGAAGCGCAGGAAGAGACCCAGTACTTC. Translating gives CASSEAQEETQYF.

The table lists this clonotype with a few counts. This chain joins TRBV4-1 and TRBJ2-7, with 8 bases identical to TRBD1. V was clipped by 0 bases and J by 10 bases; unmatched bases: 8. There are 14 residues in the CDR3. Germline V gives CDR1 MGHRA, CDR2 YSYEKL. The CDR3 DNA reads TGCGCCAGCAGCCAAGAAAGGTGGGGACAGGACCAGTACTTC. Translating it yields CASSQERWGQDQYF.

V and J are TRBV14 and TRBJ2-3; 9 bases map to TRBD2. This CDR3 contains 17 residues. Germline V lookup: CDR1 SGHDN, CDR2 FVKESK. V trimming: 4 bases; J trimming: 6 bases; junction bases outside the gene matches: 14. CDR3 in amino acids: CASSPPGLAVLDDTQYF. The CDR3 region has the DNA TGTGCCAGCAGCCCTCCGGGACTAGCAGTTCTAGACGATACGCAGTATTTT.

This clonotype was seen a few times. V is TRBV25-1 and J is TRBJ2-7, with a weak D call TRBD1 (6 bases). Germline values: CDR1 MGHDK, CDR2 SYGVNS. CDR3 size: 14 residues. V was shortened by 4 bases and J by 2 bases, with 12 bases between the two germline ends. The CDR3 here is CASSGETGAYEQYF. The CDR3 region has the DNA TGTGCCAGCAGTGGGGAGACAGGCGCCTACGAGCAGTACTTC.

This clonotype was recorded a few times. The gene calls are TRBV6-5 and TRBJ2-7; D gene uncertain. This CDR3 is 13 amino acids long. CDR1 and CDR2 (germline): MNHEY, SVGAGI. With 0 bases removed from V and 4 bases from J, the gap between germline ends came to 7 bases. The CDR3: CASSYSQEYEQYF. Written as DNA, the CDR3 is TGTGCCAGCAGTTACTCCCAAGAGTACGAGCAGTACTTC.

The chain employs TRBV7-9 and TRBJ2-7, with TRBD1 identical over 7 bases. Germline-derived CDR1 and CDR2 are SEHNR and FQNEAQ (reference sequence). The CDR3 contains 14 residues. After removal of 4 bases from V and 3 bases from J, the junction contained 6 bases not matched to a gene. CDR3 protein: CASSSGQDLYEQYV. CDR3 sequence (DNA): TGTGCCAGCAGCTCCGGACAGGACCTCTACGAGCAGTACGTC.

In its sample, this clonotype was seen a few times. The V call is TRBV20-1, the J call TRBJ2-7; D perhaps matches TRBD1 (6 bases). The germline gives CDR1 DFQATT, CDR2 SNEGSKA (reference sequence). The CDR3 has 12 amino acids. Trimming left V 6 bases short and J 6 bases short, with 15 bases between. The CDR3 here is CSADPGAGEQYV. The CDR3, as DNA: TGCAGTGCCGACCCAGGGGCAGGCGAGCAGTACGTC.

This sequence joins TRBV20-1 and TRBJ2-1; 8 nucleotides match TRBD2. Trimming removed 3 bases from V and 9 bases from J; junction bases left unmatched: 10. The CDR3 extends over 14 amino acids. Germline V gene lookup returns CDR1 DFQATT and CDR2 SNEGSKA (reference sequence). This CDR3 reads CSASAAGGGPEQFF. CDR3 DNA: TGCAGTGCTAGTGCCGCCGGGGGGGGACCTGAGCAGTTCTTC.

This clonotype was picked up a small number of times. The rearrangement links TRBV27 to TRBJ2-7, with 7 bases aligning to TRBD1. This CDR3 spans 12 amino acids. Germline lookup yields CDR1 MNHEY and CDR2 SMNVEV (reference sequence). V gave up 4 bases and J gave up 6 bases; unmatched junction bases: 3. CDR3 amino acids: CASSSTGFEQYF. The CDR3 DNA sequence: TGTGCCAGCAGTTCGACAGGGTTCGAGCAGTACTTC.

This clonotype was seen a few times. The chain joins TRBV2 to TRBJ2-1; 10 bases line up with TRBD2. CDR1 is SNHLY, CDR2 FYNNEI, per germline. The CDR3 contains 16 residues. V gave up 1 base and J gave up 8 bases; unmatched junction bases: 8. DNA for the CDR3: TGTGCCAGCAGTGAAGTTGGCCTAGCGGGAGTGGATGAGCAGTTCTTC. Translating gives CASSEVGLAGVDEQFF.

J is TRBJ1-2 and V is TRBV9; the D gene is possibly TRBD1 (5 bases). Trimming cost V 3 bases and J 0 bases, with 12 bases left between them. The CDR3 has 15 amino acids. Looked up from germline, CDR1 is SGDLS and CDR2 is YYNGEE. The CDR3 bases are TGTGCCAGCAGCGGTTCGGGACTGCCTAACTATGGCTACACCTTC. It yields the protein CASSGSGLPNYGYTF.

The chain recombines TRBV29-1 with TRBJ2-5, with D perhaps TRBD2 (6 bases). Trimming cost V 0 bases and J 7 bases, with 9 bases left between them. CDR3 length: 12 amino acids. Germline CDR1 reads SQVTM; CDR2 reads ANQGSEA. CDR3 residues: CSVEDRAGTQYF. As DNA, the CDR3 is TGCAGCGTTGAAGATCGAGCGGGGACCCAGTACTTC.

This clonotype showed up just a few times. The chain recombines TRBV2 with TRBJ2-1, with a weak D call TRBD2 (7 bases). The CDR3 is 14 amino acids. The germline V and J ends were trimmed by 7 bases and 5 bases, with 15 bases remaining between them. CDR1 and CDR2 from the germline V gene are SNHLY and FYNNEI. The CDR3 DNA is TGTGCCAGCAAGAGTCGCGGGGGCAACAATGAGCAGTTCTTC. Translated: CASKSRGGNNEQFF.

This chain links TRBV2 with TRBJ2-3; perhaps TRBD2 as D (5 bases). This CDR3 region has 15 residues. Trimming shortened V by 2 bases and J by 2 bases, and 11 bases separated the two germline ends. CDR1 is SNHLY and CDR2 is FYNNEI in the germline V gene. As DNA, the CDR3 is TGTGCCAGCAGTGAAAGGGCCGGGGTCACAGATACGCAGTATTTT. This sequence encodes CASSERAGVTDTQYF.

J is TRBJ1-1 and V is TRBV27; D not certain. This CDR3 contains 14 residues. The V end lost 0 bases, the J end lost 1 base, and 6 bases lay between the germline ends. Germline V lookup: CDR1 MNHEY, CDR2 SMNVEV (reference sequence). CDR3 DNA sequence: TGTGCCAGCAGTTTATCGGACGAGAACACTGAAGCTTTCTTT. Protein: CASSLSDENTEAFF.

V is TRBV7-9 and J is TRBJ2-5; 7 bases fit TRBD1. The CDR3 loop spans 15 amino acids. Germline CDR1 is SEHNR and CDR2 is FQNEAQ (reference sequence). J lost 2 bases, V lost 5 bases, and 8 bases had no gene match. The CDR3: CASSGVEGQQETQYF. In DNA form, the CDR3 reads TGTGCCAGCAGCGGGGTAGAGGGACAGCAAGAGACCCAGTACTTC. The full variable domain, its missing parts supplied by reference TRBV7-9 and TRBJ2-5, is DTGVSQNPRHKITKRGQNVTFRCDPISEHNRLYWYRQTLGQGPEFLTYFQNEAQLEKSRLLSDRFSAERPKGSFSTLEIQRTEQGDSAMYLCASSGVEGQQETQYFGPGTRLLVL.